A single sample gave rise to the 18 T cell receptor beta chains below, sequenced in a study of a mutant IDH1 vaccine in newly diagnosed glioma. The repertoire was sequenced with immunoSEQ multiplex PCR; TCRdb's copy has only in-frame clones and lacks some. Counted here are some 95,000 clones, about four fifths occurring once; the ten biggest clones make up 7.5%. The time point here: baseline, week 1 (first vaccination visit). As for treatment: pre-vaccination baseline after standard-of-care therapy. Here the sequenced sample was PBMCs, taken from a glioma patient treated with radiotherapy, temozolomide or both. These receptors originate from a man in his forties with glioma.

The CDR3 spells CATVQGGQETQYF. CDR3 sequence (DNA): TGCGCCACCGTACAGGGTGGTCAAGAGACCCAGTACTTC. The chain employs TRBV10-1 and TRBJ2-5; a weak D match, TRBD1 (6 bases). The germline V gene has CDR1 WNHNN and CDR2 SYGVQD (reference sequence). There are 13 residues in the CDR3. V was trimmed by 10 bases and J by 2 bases, leaving 14 bases between them.

The rearrangement joins TRBV7-3 to TRBJ1-1; no clear D gene. CDR3 length equals 13 residues. Trimming removed 4 bases from V and 4 bases from J, with 10 bases in between. The germline V gene has CDR1 SGHTA and CDR2 FQGTGA. In nucleotides, the CDR3 is TGTGCCAGCAGCTCCGACACGGGCACTGAAGCTTTCTTT. Translated, it gives CASSSDTGTEAFF.

The V and J genes are TRBV10-3 and TRBJ2-1, with 12 bases identical to TRBD2. This CDR3 is 16 amino acids long. Per germline, CDR1 ENHRY and CDR2 SYGVKD. After removal of 0 bases from V and 9 bases from J, the junction contained 6 bases not matched to a gene. CDR3 in amino acids: CAISESASGRAVEQFF. CDR3 sequence (DNA): TGTGCCATCAGTGAGTCCGCTAGCGGGAGGGCGGTTGAGCAGTTCTTC.

This clone came up a few times. The chain links TRBV6-4 to TRBJ1-2; D remains unclear. Per the germline V gene, CDR1 is MRHNA and CDR2 is SNTAGT. Trimming took off 0 bases at V and 9 bases at J, with 14 bases between the two ends. The CDR3 length is 14 residues. CDR3 sequence reads: CASSDSGIWACYTF. CDR3 DNA sequence: TGTGCCAGCAGTGACTCTGGAATCTGGGCGTGCTACACCTTC.

V and J are TRBV6-5 and TRBJ1-2; D is unclear. V dropped 0 bases and J dropped 2 bases, with 10 bases sitting between them. The CDR3 contains 15 residues. Germline V gene sequence: CDR1 MNHEY, CDR2 SVGAGI. The CDR3 DNA reads as TGTGCCAGCAGTTACTCGAATAAAGTAAACTATGGCTACACCTTC. Translating gives CASSYSNKVNYGYTF.

This chain links TRBV21-1 with TRBJ2-1; the table's D call, TRBD2, has no DNA check behind it. TRBV21-1 is described as a pseudogene. The CDR3 spans 21 residues. CDR3 region: CASWTCSGRARGPPNYNEQFF. The DNA for the CDR3 is TGTGCCAGCTGGACGTGTAGCGGGAGGGCCAGAGGCCCTCCCAACTACAATGAGCAGTTCTTC.

This chain uses TRBV27 with TRBJ1-1, with D perhaps matching TRBD1 (6 bases). CDR3 length: 15 residues. V lost 11 bases, J lost 1 base, and 20 bases lay in between. Germline V gene data show CDR1 as MNHEY and CDR2 as SMNVEV (reference sequence). The CDR3 DNA reads as TGTGCCTCGAGGAGACAGGTTACTACGAACACTGAAGCTTTCTTT. This encodes CASRRQVTTNTEAFF.

V and J are TRBV6-1 and TRBJ1-1; possibly TRBD1 for D (5 bases). Per the germline V gene, CDR1 is MNHNS and CDR2 is SASEGT. Trimming stripped 5 bases from V and 1 base from J, with 14 bases between. This CDR3 spans 15 amino acids. As DNA, the CDR3 is TGTGCCAGCAGTCACAGGACGGTCGGGAACACTGAAGCTTTCTTT. Protein: CASSHRTVGNTEAFF.

This chain links TRBV30 with TRBJ2-3; TRBD2 aligns across 7 bases. The CDR3 sequence is 15 residues long. J was trimmed by 2 bases and V by 5 bases; bases with no gene match: 10. Germline V gene lookup returns CDR1 GTSNPN and CDR2 SVGIG (reference sequence). The CDR3 DNA sequence: TGTGCCTGGGGGTCGGGCGGGGGTAACACAGATACGCAGTATTTT. It yields the protein CAWGSGGGNTDTQYF.

This clone turned up a few times. The rearrangement links TRBV6-1 to TRBJ2-3; TRBD2 agrees at 14 bases. This CDR3 contains 15 residues. In germline, CDR1 is MNHNS, CDR2 SASEGT. Trimming cost V 7 bases and J 3 bases; bases outside gene matches: 3. The DNA of the CDR3 is TGTGCCAGCACTAGACTAGCGGGGGGGACAGATACGCAGTATTTT. It specifies CASTRLAGGTDTQYF.

The rearrangement links TRBV2 to TRBJ1-5; no reliable D call. This CDR3 has 15 amino acids. The germline V gene has CDR1 SNHLY and CDR2 FYNNEI. The V end was cut by 4 bases, the J end by 0 bases, with 10 bases between. The CDR3 loop is CASSVSGYSNQPQHF. The CDR3 DNA follows: TGTGCCAGCAGTGTATCGGGGTATAGCAATCAGCCCCAGCATTTT.

The chain recombines TRBV9 with TRBJ1-1; D gene unclear. Trimming stripped 4 bases from V and 3 bases from J, with 10 bases between. The V gene's germline CDR1 is SGDLS and CDR2 YYNGEE. This CDR3 spans 13 amino acids. For the CDR3, the DNA is TGTGCCAGCAGCCCCGGGGAGTACACTGAAGCTTTCTTT. It yields the protein CASSPGEYTEAFF.

This sequence joins TRBV6-1 and TRBJ2-7; 10 bases map to TRBD1. V dropped 7 bases and J dropped 3; count of bases not matched to a gene: 6. Germline CDR1 is MNHNS and CDR2 is SASEGT. CDR3 length equals 14 residues. The CDR3 coding sequence is TGTGCCAGCACCCGACAGGGGGCCTTCTACGAGCAGTACTTC. It encodes CASTRQGAFYEQYF.

This rearrangement joins TRBV19 to TRBJ1-1; possibly TRBD1 for D (5 bases). This CDR3 comprises 15 residues. Trimming removed 3 bases from V and 1 base from J, with 12 bases in between. Germline CDR1 reads LNHDA; CDR2 reads SQIVND (reference sequence). The CDR3 is CASSIAAGRNTEAFF. The CDR3 coding sequence is TGTGCCAGTAGTATTGCAGCAGGGAGGAACACTGAAGCTTTCTTT.

The J gene is TRBJ2-3, the V gene TRBV6-5; D not certain. CDR1 is MNHEY, CDR2 SVGAGI, per germline. The germline V and J ends were trimmed by 7 bases and 2 bases, with 13 bases remaining between them. This CDR3 has 14 residues. The CDR3 protein is CASTPMGSTDTQYF. CDR3 sequence (DNA): TGTGCCAGCACTCCCATGGGGTCCACAGATACGCAGTATTTT.

The rearrangement uses TRBV12-5 and TRBJ2-2, with a tentative D call TRBD1 (7 bases). V shed 4 bases and J shed 1 base, with 13 bases lying between them. CDR1 and CDR2 (germline): LGHNT, FRNRAP. The CDR3 totals 16 residues. CDR3 sequence: CASGSEGQRNTGELFF. Here the CDR3 DNA reads TGTGCTAGTGGTTCGGAGGGACAGAGGAACACCGGGGAGCTGTTTTTT.

This chain joins TRBV18 and TRBJ2-4; 8 nucleotides match TRBD1. Germline CDR1 reads KGHSH; CDR2 reads LQKENI. The CDR3 has 15 residues. J lost 1 base, V lost 5 bases, and 4 bases had no gene match. The CDR3 here is CASSYQGAAKNIQYF. In DNA form, the CDR3 reads TGTGCCAGCTCATATCAGGGGGCGGCCAAAAACATTCAGTACTTC.

V gene TRBV28 combines with J gene TRBJ2-2, with 9 bases that match TRBD1. The V and J ends lost 3 bases and 4 bases, in that order; junction bases with no gene match: 3. The germline V gene has CDR1 MDHEN and CDR2 SYDVKM. The CDR3 totals 15 residues. The CDR3 bases are TGTGCCAGCAGTTTCGGGACAGGGAGCACCGGGGAGCTGTTTTTT. It translates to CASSFGTGSTGELFF. Together with reference TRBV28 and TRBJ2-2, the CDR3 gives the full variable domain: DVKVTQSSRYLVKRTGEKVFLECVQDMDHENMFWYRQDPGLGLRLIYFSYDVKMKEKGDIPEGYSVSREKKERFSLILESASTNQTSMYLCASSFGTGSTGELFFGEGSRLTVL.